This T cell receptor (beta chain) originates from a study of human T cells and chemical hapten exposure (dated by TCRdb to the early 2020s). Concerning the study at large: For sensitization, 2% DPC in acetone was applied to a 2 cm by 2 cm area of upper inner arm skin. Throughout the study period of approximately 23 weeks, patients also received therapeutic DPC doses to the scalp every week. Patch tests used Finn chambers with 0.01% DPC on the upper back, scored after 6 days by International Contact Dermatitis Research Group standards. Alopecia areata with under or over 50% scalp involvement, alopecia totalis and alopecia universalis were represented in the patient cohort, which was mostly female. Libraries were combined into a pool for sequencing, and differences in TCR yield between samples came mainly from small differences in library volumes within the pool. Peripheral blood TCR repertoire changes were tracked in vivo in alopecia patients during primary and secondary sensitization to the hapten diphenylcyclopropenone (DPC). Blood was sampled from patients pre-sensitization (week 0) and at 2, 6 and about 24 weeks after DPC sensitization. Roughly 30 alopecia patients gave blood for TCR sequencing at one to four time points (pre-sensitization, 2, 6 and 24 weeks).

Study-wide conclusions, independent of this receptor: Because every patient had alopecia, a presumed autoimmune disease, the patients' immune response might differ from that of healthy individuals. Repeated subsampling changed both the strength of the expansion versus patch-test correlation and the threshold at which that correlation became significant. Expanded TCRs formed significantly more large CDR3 similarity clusters than pre-sensitization or healthy control sets, consistent with antigen-driven responses. DPC sensitization did not change the number of TCRs with a frequency above 1 in 1000, and there was no evidence of changes in global repertoire structure. Patch test score correlated positively with the number of PT1 expanded TCRs, reaching significance at thresholds 8, 16 and 32 but not at 4.

The label giving this sample's time point can be read as: patch test 1, 2 weeks after DPC sensitization. Per the publication, the treatment or condition label means: therapeutic diphenylcyclopropenone sensitization with weekly scalp DPC. At each patch-test visit, blood was drawn before the patch test was applied. To be eligible, patients had to be aged 18 to 70, diagnosed with alopecia and judged suitable for DPC therapy, while pregnant patients were excluded. Total RNA was isolated from unfractionated whole blood collected in Tempus Blood RNA tubes. Library generation was performed with RACE. The sample was run on a NextSeq 500. During library preparation, unique molecular identifiers were attached to individual cDNA molecules so that TCRs could be counted quantitatively and reproducibly. From each blood RNA sample, both TCR alpha and TCR beta chains were sequenced. Per the authors' processing: A median of about 87,000 TCRs per sample was observed, with a range of about 23,224 to 700,000. The Decombinator software suite was used to annotate V, J and CDR3 in the TCR reads. For PS versus PT1 abundance plots, all samples were subsampled to the same number of TCRs (28,000). Expanded TCRs were defined as absent before sensitization and observed at least eight times at the 2-week time point. TCRdb reanalyzed the raw reads on its own, using fastp at Q25 for trimming and MiXCR for clone calling, and kept in-frame beta chains. Each CDR3 protein gets just one entry, which takes the most common genes and DNA from the rows behind it. What appears here as the V and J calls and clone size reflects TCRdb's work, not the paper's. In all, the sample holds under 200,000 distinct CDR3 sequences, and 14% of those were seen once. The ten largest make up 1.5% to 2% of the sample.

The CDR3 goes from the cysteine to the phenylalanine over 12 residues. Just CDR3 DNA is preserved here, 36 bases in frame from base 1. V is pared back by 4 bases and J by 5 bases, with 9 bases lying between the germline termini. As encoded in the germline V gene, CDR1 is KGHSH while CDR2 is LQKENI. This clonotype has a count of ten or more. Its antigen is still unknown. Per-base quality was not reported, and no clone a single base away is much larger than it. Sequenced here: whole blood, sampled in connection with sensitization to the hapten diphenylcyclopropenone (DPC). The rearrangement joined TRBV18 to TRBJ2-7, with a weak D call of TRBD1 (5 bases match). The TCR comes from a woman between 25 and 40 years old with alopecia areata. Some clones in this sample may be carry-over from other donors' samples. The sequence in DNA is TGTGCCAGCTCACTACCAGGGCACGAGCAGTACTTC. This translates into CASSLPGHEQYF.